These T cell receptor beta chains were read from a single sample in a study of blood T cell repertoires in COVID-19. The data were produced by immunoSEQ multiplex PCR, yet TCRdb's version contains in-frame clones alone and is incomplete. The sample holds 45,000 to 65,000 clones, 90% seen once. The sample was peripheral blood. The source of these receptors is a human donor in a cohort sampled during active COVID-19. Both conserved end residues are part of each CDR3. D genes are given only for firm matches. Only some rows state a clone size, as once, few, many or a class for expanded clones.

J gene: TRBJ2-2; V gene: TRBV5-8; D gene: TRBD2; clone size: -; CDR3 protein: CASSWTSGGPRPINTGELFF; CDR3 DNA: TGTGCCAGCAGCTGGACTAGCGGGGGACCCCGACCCATAAACACCGGGGAGCTGTTTTTT
J gene: TRBJ2-1; V gene: TRBV5-6; D gene: TRBD1; clone size: -; CDR3 protein: CASSVDRPLGNEQFF; CDR3 DNA: TGTGCCAGCAGCGTGGACAGGCCCTTAGGCAATGAGCAGTTCTTC
J gene: TRBJ1-1; V gene: TRBV15; D gene: -; clone size: -; CDR3 protein: CATSSLYSPRAFF; CDR3 DNA: TGTGCCACCAGCAGCCTCTATAGTCCCCGGGCTTTCTTT
J gene: TRBJ2-6; V gene: TRBV27; D gene: -; clone size: -; CDR3 protein: CASHPRLSGANVLTF; CDR3 DNA: TGTGCCAGCCACCCACGGTTGTCTGGGGCCAACGTCCTGACTTTC
J gene: TRBJ2-2; V gene: TRBV19; D gene: TRBD2; clone size: -; CDR3 protein: CASSTGRAKGTGELFF; CDR3 DNA: TGTGCCAGTAGCACCGGGAGGGCCAAGGGCACCGGGGAGCTGTTTTTT
J gene: TRBJ1-2; V gene: TRBV5-6; D gene: -; clone size: once; CDR3 protein: CASSLSPGFYGYTF; CDR3 DNA: TGTGCCAGCAGCTTAAGTCCGGGTTTTTATGGCTACACCTTC
J gene: TRBJ2-7; V gene: TRBV3-1/TRBV3-2; D gene: TRBD2; clone size: -; CDR3 protein: CASSKRGGSYEQYF; CDR3 DNA: TGTGCCAGCAGCAAACGGGGAGGGTCCTACGAGCAGTACTTC
J gene: TRBJ1-1; V gene: TRBV30; D gene: -; clone size: -; CDR3 protein: CAWSKQGTEAFF; CDR3 DNA: TGTGCCTGGAGTAAACAGGGAACTGAAGCTTTCTTT
J gene: TRBJ1-5; V gene: TRBV2; D gene: -; clone size: few; CDR3 protein: CASSEEEFSQPQHF; CDR3 DNA: TGTGCCAGCAGTGAAGAGGAGTTTAGTCAGCCCCAGCATTTT
J gene: TRBJ1-3; V gene: TRBV27; D gene: -; clone size: -; CDR3 protein: CASSLSPLAGNTIYF; CDR3 DNA: TGTGCCAGCAGTTTATCGCCCCTCGCGGGAAACACCATATATTTT
J gene: TRBJ1-1; V gene: TRBV9; D gene: -; clone size: -; CDR3 protein: CASSVGWEVNTEAFF; CDR3 DNA: TGTGCCAGCAGCGTAGGGTGGGAGGTGAACACTGAAGCTTTCTTT
J gene: TRBJ1-1; V gene: TRBV4-3; D gene: -; clone size: -; CDR3 protein: CASSQSFRVGTEAFF; CDR3 DNA: TGCGCCAGCAGCCAAAGTTTCAGGGTGGGCACTGAAGCTTTCTTT
J gene: TRBJ2-1; V gene: TRBV30; D gene: -; clone size: -; CDR3 protein: CAWSVRLIPTYNEQFF; CDR3 DNA: TGTGCCTGGAGCGTAAGACTGATTCCAACCTACAATGAGCAGTTCTTC
J gene: TRBJ2-3; V gene: TRBV19; D gene: -; clone size: -; CDR3 protein: CASSMSRETTDTQYF; CDR3 DNA: TGTGCCAGTAGTATGAGTCGGGAAACCACAGATACGCAGTATTTT
J gene: TRBJ2-7; V gene: TRBV28; D gene: TRBD2; clone size: once; CDR3 protein: CASSPGTSYDEQYF; CDR3 DNA: TGTGCCAGCAGTCCCGGGACTAGCTACGACGAGCAGTACTTC
J gene: TRBJ2-2; V gene: TRBV4-1; D gene: -; clone size: once; CDR3 protein: CASSQEKRQGSGELFF; CDR3 DNA: TGCGCCAGCAGCCAAGAGAAAAGGCAGGGCTCCGGGGAGCTGTTTTTT
J gene: TRBJ2-1; V gene: TRBV9; D gene: TRBD2; clone size: -; CDR3 protein: CASSVSGSSYNEQFF; CDR3 DNA: TGTGCCAGCAGCGTCAGCGGGAGCTCCTACAATGAGCAGTTCTTC
J gene: TRBJ1-4; V gene: TRBV7-9; D gene: -; clone size: -; CDR3 protein: CASSGGPSYEKLFF; CDR3 DNA: TGTGCCAGCAGCGGAGGGCCTTCGTATGAAAAACTGTTTTTT
J gene: TRBJ2-7; V gene: TRBV6-1; D gene: TRBD1; clone size: -; CDR3 protein: CASSEGQGGIYEQYF; CDR3 DNA: TGTGCCAGCAGTGAGGGACAGGGAGGGATCTACGAGCAGTACTTC
J gene: TRBJ1-5; V gene: TRBV11-2; D gene: TRBD1; clone size: once; CDR3 protein: CASSLTGGDQPQHF; CDR3 DNA: TGTGCCAGCAGCTTGACAGGGGGAGATCAGCCCCAGCATTTT
J gene: TRBJ1-4; V gene: TRBV28; D gene: TRBD1; clone size: -; CDR3 protein: CASSVGDREREKLFF; CDR3 DNA: TGTGCCAGCAGTGTGGGGGACAGGGAGCGTGAAAAACTGTTTTTT
J gene: TRBJ2-1; V gene: TRBV3-1/TRBV3-2; D gene: -; clone size: once; CDR3 protein: CASSQGQVYNEQFF; CDR3 DNA: TGTGCCAGCAGCCAAGGACAGGTCTACAATGAGCAGTTCTTC
J gene: TRBJ2-2; V gene: TRBV10-3; D gene: TRBD2; clone size: -; CDR3 protein: CAIRAGETGELFF; CDR3 DNA: TGTGCCATCAGGGCGGGGGAGACCGGGGAGCTGTTTTTT
J gene: TRBJ2-3; V gene: TRBV11-2; D gene: TRBD1; clone size: -; CDR3 protein: CASSSGQVTDTQYF; CDR3 DNA: TGTGCCAGCAGCTCCGGACAGGTCACAGATACGCAGTATTTT
J gene: TRBJ2-3; V gene: TRBV10-1; D gene: TRBD1; clone size: once; CDR3 protein: CASSAGTGGTDTQYF; CDR3 DNA: TGCGCCAGCAGCGCCGGGACAGGAGGCACAGATACGCAGTATTTT
J gene: TRBJ1-3; V gene: TRBV28; D gene: -; clone size: -; CDR3 protein: CASTLLGADGNTIYF; CDR3 DNA: TGTGCCAGCACCTTGTTGGGGGCAGACGGAAACACCATATATTTT
J gene: TRBJ2-3; V gene: TRBV7-3; D gene: -; clone size: -; CDR3 protein: CASSPQTGAVGTQYF; CDR3 DNA: TGTGCCAGCAGCCCACAGACAGGTGCCGTAGGTACGCAGTATTTT
J gene: TRBJ1-2; V gene: TRBV7-8; D gene: -; clone size: -; CDR3 protein: CASSFETENGYTF; CDR3 DNA: TGTGCCAGCAGCTTTGAGACAGAGAATGGCTACACCTTC
J gene: TRBJ2-2; V gene: TRBV5-1; D gene: -; clone size: -; CDR3 protein: CASSLDNSGGETGELFF; CDR3 DNA: TGCGCCAGCAGCTTAGATAACTCCGGGGGAGAAACCGGGGAGCTGTTTTTT
J gene: TRBJ2-1; V gene: TRBV3-1/TRBV3-2; D gene: TRBD2; clone size: -; CDR3 protein: CASSHVAGAYNEQFF; CDR3 DNA: TGTGCCAGCAGCCACGTCGCGGGGGCCTACAATGAGCAGTTCTTC
J gene: TRBJ2-1; V gene: TRBV29-1; D gene: -; clone size: -; CDR3 protein: CSGTGRLSANEQFF; CDR3 DNA: TGCAGCGGGACTGGCCGCCTTTCGGCCAATGAGCAGTTCTTC
J gene: TRBJ1-4; V gene: TRBV30; D gene: -; clone size: -; CDR3 protein: CAWSIDLATNEKLFF; CDR3 DNA: TGTGCCTGGAGTATAGATCTTGCAACTAATGAAAAACTGTTTTTT
J gene: TRBJ2-1; V gene: TRBV19; D gene: TRBD2; clone size: -; CDR3 protein: CASSSLPSGILLNEQFF; CDR3 DNA: TGTGCCAGTAGTTCGTTGCCTAGCGGGATCCTTCTCAATGAGCAGTTCTTC
J gene: TRBJ1-1; V gene: TRBV5-4; D gene: -; clone size: -; CDR3 protein: CASSAQEDTEAFF; CDR3 DNA: TGTGCCAGCAGCGCGCAGGAGGACACTGAAGCTTTCTTT
J gene: TRBJ2-1; V gene: TRBV28; D gene: TRBD2; clone size: -; CDR3 protein: CASSSGTSGSSYNEQFF; CDR3 DNA: TGTGCCAGCAGCAGCGGGACTAGCGGTAGCTCCTACAATGAGCAGTTCTTC
J gene: TRBJ2-2; V gene: TRBV19; D gene: -; clone size: -; CDR3 protein: CASSTRLANTGELFF; CDR3 DNA: TGTGCCAGTAGTACTAGACTAGCGAACACCGGGGAGCTGTTTTTT
J gene: TRBJ2-2; V gene: TRBV28; D gene: -; clone size: -; CDR3 protein: CASSSPGLLTGELFF; CDR3 DNA: TGTGCCAGCAGTTCCCCAGGTCTGCTCACCGGGGAGCTGTTTTTT
J gene: TRBJ2-1; V gene: TRBV13; D gene: TRBD2; clone size: -; CDR3 protein: CASSSLALAGLYNEQFF; CDR3 DNA: TGTGCCAGCAGCTCCCTGGCGCTAGCGGGCCTCTACAATGAGCAGTTCTTC
J gene: TRBJ1-6; V gene: TRBV4-3; D gene: -; clone size: -; CDR3 protein: CASSQGGGVVNSPLHF; CDR3 DNA: TGCGCCAGCAGCCAAGGCGGCGGGGTAGTTAATTCACCCCTCCACTTT
J gene: TRBJ2-3; V gene: TRBV7-6; D gene: TRBD1; clone size: -; CDR3 protein: CASSFLGRAGGASDTQYF; CDR3 DNA: TGTGCCAGCAGCTTTCTGGGTCGGGCAGGGGGCGCATCTGATACGCAGTATTTT